The clone carrying this TCR beta chain was counted a few times. Its antigen is not identified. One junction end does not reproduce the germline sequence, and a read error may be involved. The CDR3 contains 13 residues. In germline, CDR1 is MNHNS, CDR2 SASEGT. Each CDR3 protein gets one entry after TCRdb re-called the 5' RACE reads with MiXCR. The table lists 300,000 to 350,000 distinct CDR3 sequences, around 21% of them singletons, with 3.5% in the top ten. This sample is part of a study of CD8 T cells in ankylosing spondylitis. Whole-study findings and limits: Matched ankylosing spondylitis synovial fluid reportedly showed significant enrichment of disease-linked clones.

Sequenced input: blood, either unsorted or a sorted T cell fraction (not recorded which). The TCR originated in a female donor with ankylosing spondylitis or in good health (not recorded which). The chain is built from TRBV6-1 and TRBJ2-7, with a possible D match to TRBD2 (6 bases). The CDR3 is CASSRTSSHEQYF. CDR3 nucleotides: TGTGCCAGCAGCCGCACTAGCTCCCACGAGCAGTACTTC.